The 8 T cell receptor beta chains reported below all come from one sample, sequenced in a study of blood T cell repertoires in COVID-19. Data came from immunoSEQ multiplex PCR; TCRdb stores just in-frame clones and leaves some out. Of 70,000 to 90,000 clones listed, approximately 78% are singletons. Sequencing used peripheral blood. Receptors originate from a woman of 80 years or more with acute or convalescent COVID-19.

The CDR3 reads CASSSSPDRPNQPQHF. CDR3 in DNA: TGTGCCAGCAGTTCTAGCCCGGACAGGCCCAATCAGCCCCAGCATTTT. The chain recombines TRBV6-5 with TRBJ1-5; TRBD1 matches 7 bases. Per the germline V gene, CDR1 is MNHEY and CDR2 is SVGAGI. There are 16 residues in the CDR3. With 4 bases clipped from V and 3 bases from J, the junction kept 9 bases outside the gene matches.

The J gene is TRBJ1-3, the V gene TRBV5-6, with a possible D match to TRBD1 (5 bases). This CDR3 comprises 15 residues. The germline V and J ends were trimmed by 0 bases and 2 bases, with 9 bases remaining between them. Germline CDR1 is SGHDT and CDR2 is YYEEEE. The CDR3 DNA follows: TGTGCCAGCAGCTTGGGGGGGGTTCCTGGAAACACCATATATTTT. The encoded protein is CASSLGGVPGNTIYF.

The CDR3 loop reads CASGGLDYEQYF. CDR3 DNA sequence: TGTGCCAGCGGGGGACTAGACTACGAGCAGTACTTC. This sequence joins TRBV11-2 and TRBJ2-7; 8 bases agree with TRBD2. The CDR3 consists of 12 residues. Per the germline V gene, CDR1 is SGHAT and CDR2 is FQNNGV. V lost 8 bases, J lost 3 bases, and 3 bases stayed unmatched. Full variable domain (remainder filled in from reference TRBV11-2 and TRBJ2-7): EAGVAQSPRYKIIEKRQSVAFWCNPISGHATLYWYQQILGQGPKLLIQFQNNGVVDDSQLPKDRFSAERLKGVDSTLKIQPAKLEDSAVYLCASGGLDYEQYFGPGTRLTVT.

This clone has more than one count but fewer than ten. The chain joins TRBV6-2 or TRBV6-3 to TRBJ1-2; 10 nucleotides agree with TRBD1. Per germline, CDR1 MNHEY and CDR2 SVGEGT. The CDR3 is 16 amino acids. V trimming: 2 bases; J trimming: 6 bases; junction bases outside the gene matches: 9. In DNA, the CDR3 is TGTGCCAGCAGTTACCGACAGGGGGCGCGAGGGGATGGCTACACCTTC. It is translated as CASSYRQGARGDGYTF.

This chain uses TRBV6-5 with TRBJ1-2; no firm D call. The CDR3 has 15 amino acids. Deletions cut 5 bases from V and 7 bases from J, with 20 bases between. CDR1 is MNHEY, CDR2 SVGAGI, per germline. The CDR3, as DNA: TGTGCCAGCAGTCTACTGGAGGGTGTTAGGAGTGGCTACACCTTC. This encodes CASSLLEGVRSGYTF.

V gene TRBV11-2 combines with J gene TRBJ1-1; TRBD1 matches at 12 bases. The CDR3 totals 15 residues. Germline loops: CDR1 SGHAT, CDR2 FQNNGV. The trim removed 1 base at V and 11 bases at J, leaving 8 bases unmatched. The CDR3 is CASSLVSGQGAVAFF. The DNA of the CDR3 is TGTGCCAGCAGCTTAGTTTCGGGACAGGGGGCGGTCGCTTTCTTT.

The chain recombines TRBV5-1 with TRBJ2-2, with 10 bases that match TRBD1. Germline loops: CDR1 SGHRS, CDR2 YFSETQ. V was pared by 1 base and J by 13 bases, with 7 bases of the junction left unmatched. The CDR3 totals 14 residues. CDR3 DNA sequence: TGCGCCAGCAGCTTGTCAGGGACAGGGGTCGGGCTGTTTTTT. It translates to CASSLSGTGVGLFF.

This chain joins TRBV6-4 and TRBJ2-1; 12 bases agree with TRBD2. Germline CDR1 MRHNA, CDR2 SNTAGT. This CDR3 has 14 residues. V shed 5 bases and J 9 bases; nucleotides not matched to a gene: 5. The CDR3 loop reads CASSSLAGGVEQFF. For the CDR3, the DNA is TGTGCCAGCAGTTCCCTAGCGGGAGGGGTTGAGCAGTTCTTC.